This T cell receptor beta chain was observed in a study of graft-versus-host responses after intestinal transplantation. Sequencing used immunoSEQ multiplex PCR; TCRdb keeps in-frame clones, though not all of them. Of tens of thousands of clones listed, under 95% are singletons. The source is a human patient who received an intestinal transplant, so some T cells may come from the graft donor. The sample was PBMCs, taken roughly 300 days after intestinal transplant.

CDR3 sequence reads: CASSGQPDQPQHF. In DNA, the CDR3 is TGTGCCAGCAGTGGACAGCCCGATCAGCCCCAGCATTTT. The V and J genes are TRBV6-5 and TRBJ1-5; the D gene is possibly TRBD1 (6 bases). V lost 5 bases, J lost 5 bases, and 10 bases lay in between. The germline gives CDR1 MNHEY, CDR2 SVGAGI. The CDR3 is 13 amino acids.